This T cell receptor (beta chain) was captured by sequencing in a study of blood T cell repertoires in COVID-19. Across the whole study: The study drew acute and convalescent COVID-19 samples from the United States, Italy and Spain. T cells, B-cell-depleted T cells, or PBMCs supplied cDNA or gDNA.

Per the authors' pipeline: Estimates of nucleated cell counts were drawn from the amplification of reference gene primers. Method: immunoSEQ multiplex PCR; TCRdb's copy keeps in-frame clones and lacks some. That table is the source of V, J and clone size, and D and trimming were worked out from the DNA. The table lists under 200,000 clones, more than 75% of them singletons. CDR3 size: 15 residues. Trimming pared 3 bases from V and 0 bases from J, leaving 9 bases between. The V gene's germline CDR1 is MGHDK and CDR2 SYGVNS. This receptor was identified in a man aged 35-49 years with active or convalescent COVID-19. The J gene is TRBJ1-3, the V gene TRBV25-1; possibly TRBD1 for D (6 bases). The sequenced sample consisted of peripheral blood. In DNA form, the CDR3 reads TGTGCCAGCAGTGATGGACAGACCTCTGGAAACACCATATATTTT. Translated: CASSDGQTSGNTIYF.